Sequencing of this T cell receptor beta chain was carried out in a study of CD4 and CD8 cells across lung adenocarcinoma regions. The CDR3 has 15 residues. Trimming took 2 bases from V and 3 from J, leaving 15 bases between them. Germline V CDR1 and CDR2: SGHNT, YYREEE (reference sequence). TCRdb independently ran MiXCR on the PCR reads; one entry per CDR3 protein. The sample records about 4,400 distinct CDR3 sequences, about 49% being singletons. Localized lung adenocarcinoma, a non-small cell lung cancer, affected the donors. This clonotype was recorded a few times. Sequenced sample: CD4+ T cells from the margin of a lung tumor. This TCR was recovered from a female donor with lung adenocarcinoma. The CD4 and CD8 labels of this study may be unreliable. The chain combines TRBV5-4 with TRBJ2-7; TRBD2 might be the D (5 bases). Here the CDR3 reads CASSLYSGSLYEQYF. In nucleotides, the CDR3 is TGTGCCAGCAGCTTATACTCGGGATCCCTCTACGAGCAGTACTTC.